One and the same sample provided the 18 T cell receptor beta chains below, sequenced in a study of blood T cell repertoires in COVID-19. Measured with immunoSEQ multiplex PCR; TCRdb has only the in-frame clones, and not every one. The sample lists under 80,000 clones; around 74% were seen once. Sequenced material: peripheral blood. The receptors come from a man in his 60s with COVID-19, enrolled during active disease.

This chain joins TRBV19 and TRBJ2-4, with a possible D match to TRBD2 (6 bases). Germline-derived CDR1 and CDR2 are LNHDA and SQIVND (reference sequence). The length of the CDR3 is 16 residues. The V end lost 7 bases, the J end lost 3 bases, and 19 bases lay between the germline ends. The CDR3 nucleotides are TGTGCCAGTACCTCGGTGGAGGGGCTTGGCAAAAACATTCAGTACTTC. This gives the protein CASTSVEGLGKNIQYF.

The chain recombines TRBV9 with TRBJ2-7, with TRBD1 matching over 8 bases. The length of the CDR3 is 15 residues. Germline V CDR1 and CDR2: SGDLS, YYNGEE. J gave up 4 bases and V 4 bases, and 10 bases lay outside the gene matches. CDR3 DNA: TGTGCCAGCAGCCCCCAGCAGGGGGCGCTTTACGAGCAGTACTTC. Protein sequence: CASSPQQGALYEQYF.

A single count supports this clone. The chain has TRBV19 and TRBJ2-5; 10 bases agree with TRBD2. This CDR3 is built from 14 residues. V trimming: 2 bases; J trimming: 5 bases; junction bases outside the gene matches: 2. Germline CDR1 LNHDA, CDR2 SQIVND (reference sequence). The CDR3 region has the DNA TGTGCCAGTAGTATACTAGCGGGAGTTGAGACCCAGTACTTC. Translating it yields CASSILAGVETQYF.

The gene calls are TRBV27 and TRBJ2-6; unclear D gene. Germline CDR1 reads MNHEY; CDR2 reads SMNVEV (reference sequence). V gave up 3 bases and J gave up 3 bases, with 6 bases separating them. The CDR3 totals 14 residues. The CDR3, as DNA: TGTGCCAGCAGTTTTCTTGTTGGGGCCAACGTCCTGACTTTC. It specifies CASSFLVGANVLTF.

V gene TRBV9 combines with J gene TRBJ1-1; D call uncertain. Trimming took off 3 bases at V and 7 bases at J, with 16 bases between the two ends. Germline-derived CDR1 and CDR2 are SGDLS and YYNGEE. The CDR3 covers 14 residues. CDR3 loop: CASSGGPQDLEAFF. The CDR3 DNA sequence: TGTGCCAGCAGCGGAGGGCCCCAGGACCTTGAAGCTTTCTTT.

The CDR3 DNA follows: TGTGCCACCAGTGGAGGGGGACTACTAAACACCATATATTTT. The encoded protein is CATSGGGLLNTIYF. J is TRBJ1-3 and V is TRBV24-1, with D possibly being TRBD1 (6 bases). Trimming pared 5 bases from V and 6 bases from J, leaving 13 bases between. The germline gives CDR1 KGHDR, CDR2 SFDVKD. The CDR3 extends over 14 amino acids.

The rearrangement uses TRBV5-1 and TRBJ1-4; D not resolved. Germline V gene sequence: CDR1 SGHRS, CDR2 YFSETQ. This CDR3 region has 13 residues. V was trimmed by 4 bases and J by 0 bases, leaving 4 bases between them. The DNA of the CDR3 is TGCGCCAGCAGCCAATCAACTAATGAAAAACTGTTTTTT. The encoded protein is CASSQSTNEKLFF.

The chain carries TRBV7-6 and TRBJ1-1; D gene unclear. CDR1 is SGHVS and CDR2 is FNYEAQ in the germline V gene. With 0 bases removed from V and 0 bases from J, the gap between germline ends came to 2 bases. The CDR3 has 13 amino acids. CDR3 in DNA: TGTGCCAGCAGCTTAGCTATGAACACTGAAGCTTTCTTT. Translated, it gives CASSLAMNTEAFF.

The chain couples TRBV4-1 to TRBJ2-3; D is unclear. The CDR3 consists of 13 residues. Trimming removed 2 bases at V and 2 bases at J, with 5 bases between. CDR1 is MGHRA and CDR2 is YSYEKL in the germline V gene. CDR3 sequence reads: CASSQWATDTQYF. The CDR3 bases are TGCGCCAGCAGCCAATGGGCCACAGATACGCAGTATTTT.

V and J are TRBV5-1 and TRBJ2-1, with 11 positions matching TRBD1. Germline V gene data show CDR1 as SGHRS and CDR2 as YFSETQ. V lost 4 bases to trimming and J lost 8 bases; unmatched junction nucleotides: 5. CDR3 size: 14 residues. CDR3 DNA: TGCGCCAGCAGCGGCGGACAGGGGGCGTATGAGCAGTTCTTC. Its protein product is CASSGGQGAYEQFF.

The chain employs TRBV2 and TRBJ1-1, with a weak D call TRBD1 (5 bases). There are 11 residues in the CDR3. V lost 4 bases and J 6 bases, leaving 6 bases between the germline ends. Germline assignment: CDR1 SNHLY and CDR2 FYNNEI. The CDR3 bases are TGTGCCAGCAGTGGGACATCTGAAGCTTTCTTT. Translation gives CASSGTSEAFF. Using reference TRBV2 and TRBJ1-1 for the parts outside the CDR3, the full variable domain is EPEVTQTPSHQVTQMGQEVILRCVPISNHLYFYWYRQILGQKVEFLVSFYNNEISEKSEIFDDQFSVERPDGSNFTLKIRSTKLEDSAMYFCASSGTSEAFFGQGTRLTVV.

The V and J genes are TRBV28 and TRBJ1-1; D is possibly TRBD1 (6 bases). Per the germline V gene, CDR1 is MDHEN and CDR2 is SYDVKM. V lost 5 bases, J lost 0 bases, and 13 bases lay in between. The CDR3 has 15 residues. CDR3 coding DNA: TGTGCCAGCAGTCCGACAGGCTCGATGAACACTGAAGCTTTCTTT. Amino acids: CASSPTGSMNTEAFF. The whole variable domain, remainder taken from reference TRBV28 and TRBJ1-1, is DVKVTQSSRYLVKRTGEKVFLECVQDMDHENMFWYRQDPGLGLRLIYFSYDVKMKEKGDIPEGYSVSREKKERFSLILESASTNQTSMYLCASSPTGSMNTEAFFGQGTRLTVV.

CDR3 in DNA: TGTGCCAGCAGCCCGTGGACAGCTACCTACAATGAGCAGTTCTTC. Its translation is CASSPWTATYNEQFF. The genes are TRBV3-1 (or the pseudogene TRBV3-2) and TRBJ2-1, with D possibly being TRBD1 (6 bases). The CDR3 loop spans 15 amino acids. Per germline, CDR1 LGHDT and CDR2 YNNKEL (reference sequence). Trimming shortened V by 4 bases and J by 2 bases, and 12 bases separated the two germline ends.

This clone was counted only a few times. This sequence joins TRBV29-1 and TRBJ2-3; D is unresolved. The length of the CDR3 is 13 residues. Germline V gene lookup returns CDR1 SQVTM and CDR2 ANQGSEA. The V end was cut by 3 bases, the J end by 4 bases, with 11 bases between. The CDR3 spells CSVERLQADTQYF. The CDR3 DNA reads TGCAGCGTTGAGCGCCTGCAGGCAGATACGCAGTATTTT.

The CDR3 region is CASSPASGPYEQYF. CDR3 in DNA: TGTGCCAGCAGCCCTGCCTCGGGTCCCTACGAGCAGTACTTC. The rearrangement joins TRBV3-1 (or the pseudogene TRBV3-2) to TRBJ2-7; D uncertain. Germline CDR1 is LGHDT and CDR2 is YNNKEL (reference sequence). V was pared by 4 bases and J by 2 bases, with 12 bases between. CDR3 length: 14 amino acids.

In this sample, this clone turned up a few times. The V call is TRBV11-3, the J call TRBJ1-5, with D uncertain. CDR1 and CDR2 (germline): SGHNT, YENEEA. V lost 4 bases to trimming and J lost 0 bases, with 4 bases between them. The CDR3 contains 13 residues. Here the CDR3 DNA reads TGTGCCAGCAGCTCTAATAGCAATCAGCCCCAGCATTTT. Protein product: CASSSNSNQPQHF.

The CDR3 DNA sequence: TGTGCCAGCAGCTTAGATTGGGCGGGAACTAATGAAAAACTGTTTTTT. This translates into CASSLDWAGTNEKLFF. V usage is TRBV11-2 and J usage is TRBJ1-4; D call uncertain. CDR3 size: 16 residues. V lost 0 bases and J lost 1, with 9 bases in between. The germline gives CDR1 SGHAT, CDR2 FQNNGV.

The CDR3 is CASSLLGRDTEAFF. CDR3 coding DNA: TGTGCCAGCAGCTTATTGGGGAGAGACACTGAAGCTTTCTTT. The V call is TRBV7-2, the J call TRBJ1-1, with D hard to call. V dropped 2 bases and J dropped 3 bases, with 10 bases sitting between them. The CDR3 spans 14 residues. Germline V gives CDR1 SGHTA, CDR2 FQGNSA.